This record looks at one T cell receptor beta chain sequence and its context. As yet, its antigen is unknown. The source of the sample is a study of T cell repertoires in cytomegalovirus infection. Across the whole study: Both CMV infection and a matching HLA type were indicated by public TCR beta signatures.

Findings and limits, study-wide: Accumulated public TCR beta family frequency recognized individuals carrying CMV together with the relevant HLA. Ex vivo responses were dominated by HLA-C-restricted CMV-specific TCR beta clonotypes.

Deletions cut 6 bases from V and 6 bases from J, with 14 bases between. Germline V gene data show CDR1 as MDHEN and CDR2 as SYDVKM. CDR3 size: 13 residues. TCRdb re-derived calls from the reads in MiXCR, one entry per CDR3 protein. The data contain over 300,000 distinct CDR3 sequences, about 17% of them seen just once; the ten biggest clones take up 12%. This chain uses TRBV28 with TRBJ1-1; D unclear. The sequencing sample was made of PBMCs. The source of this sequence is a human donor in good health (CMV status not recorded). Some clones in this sample may be carry-over from other donors' samples. CDR3 loop: CASSRTGVAEAFF. CDR3 DNA sequence: TGTGCCAGCAGCCGCACCGGGGTTGCTGAAGCTTTCTTT.